The rows below give T cell receptor beta chains drawn from one sample of a study of response to subunit inactivated influenza vaccine. TCRdb itself ran the RT-PCR reads through MiXCR, one entry per CDR3 protein. The repertoire holds 650,000 to 800,000 distinct CDR3 sequences, with about 14% as singletons. The sample in question was PBMCs from blood, obtained 14 to 15 days before vaccination. Receptors were obtained from a man in his forties or fifties who received an inactivated influenza vaccine. The CDR3 runs from the conserved cysteine through the conserved F or W. D genes are given only for firm matches. Part of the rows lack a size; the others show once, few, many or a class for expanded clones.

15	TRBV7-8	few	NA	CASSSRGPRYNEQFF
11	TRBV20-1	many	TRBD1	CSASGGYGYTF
14	TRBV28	few	TRBD1	CATSSQQGNNEQFF
13	TRBV20-1	NA	TRBD1	CSASHRGNEKLFF
14	TRBV6-1	NA	NA	CASSETGFSGTQYF
15	TRBV6-1	NA	TRBD2	CASSLLAGINNEQFF
17	TRBV9	NA	NA	CASSVAQVMMNTGELFF
14	TRBV27	NA	NA	CASSLSNRANVLTF
13	TRBV20-1	few	TRBD2	CSASRGRRDTQYF
11	TRBV12-3/TRBV12-4	few	NA	CASSAAETQYF
15	TRBV27	NA	TRBD1	CASSLGTGGRNEQYF
14	TRBV20-1	NA	TRBD1	CSAPRPGQRQPQHF
14	TRBV20-1	few	TRBD1	CSASRTGSSYEQYF
14	TRBV28	many	NA	CASSDLAGSYEQYF
13	TRBV7-9	NA	NA	CASTRGVTDTQYF
15	TRBV2	NA	NA	CASSGNRVGDTEAFF
19	TRBV4-1	NA	TRBD1	CASSPTLSARDRGGGGYTF
15	TRBV5-1	few	NA	CASSSGASTNEKLFF
18	TRBV18	NA	TRBD1	CASSPPTGLSSGANVLTF
15	TRBV5-1	few	TRBD2	CASRAGGSNTGELFF
15	TRBV7-2	NA	NA	CASSPRAGSYNEQFF
13	TRBV14	NA	TRBD2	CASSQDRRAGLDF
15	TRBV14	few	TRBD1	CASSRDSNSANVLTF
13	TRBV5-1	many	NA	CASSPQGQETQYF
15	TRBV9	few	NA	CASSAGDNGANVLTF
14	TRBV14	many	TRBD1	CASSQGVTGRGYTF
16	TRBV12-3/TRBV12-4	NA	TRBD2	CASSPRTSGRSDTQYF
13	TRBV7-6	many	TRBD2	CASSFGRYNEQFF
15	TRBV5-8	NA	TRBD1	CASSQGTGMYYGYTF
14	TRBV7-2	NA	NA	CASSATGSLQPQHF
15	TRBV5-4	NA	NA	CASSFGGEAPKEQYF
16	TRBV11-2	few	NA	CASSLEAFGMFGELFF
15	TRBV28	few	NA	CASSLGVGGHETQYF
15	TRBV28	NA	NA	CASSWVGDSAGELFF
14	TRBV28	many	NA	CASSLVQSYNEQFF
18	TRBV21-1	few	NA	CASSKLGTGESANEKLFF
19	TRBV7-3	few	NA	CASSLKTGPHPNRNNEQFF
13	TRBV20-1	few	TRBD1	CSATTGGLGELFF
14	TRBV28	few	NA	CASSPGTNLPLGYF
15	TRBV12-3/TRBV12-4	few	NA	CASRGRGASTDTQYF
12	TRBV12-5	NA	NA	CASALSTDTQYF
14	TRBV12-3/TRBV12-4	NA	NA	CASSSGRITYEQYF
10	TRBV7-9	many	NA	CASSPPEAFF
17	TRBV7-8	few	TRBD2	CASSLVSTSGTPYEQYF
13	TRBV7-2	few	NA	CASSSYGGNEQFF
14	TRBV20-1	NA	NA	CSAPAGGEGTEAFF
12	TRBV7-8	many	NA	CASSLLLYEQYF
15	TRBV10-3	NA	TRBD1	CAISKQGNPGNTIYF
12	TRBV28	few	NA	CASSSIGDTQYF
13	TRBV12-3/TRBV12-4	many	NA	CASSPWVSSPLHF
16	TRBV7-8	few	NA	CASSLVRDPRNQPQHF